The subject of this entry is one TCR beta chain. As yet, its antigen is unknown. The sample is drawn from a study of response to subunit inactivated influenza vaccine. General study findings and limits: It was suggested by the authors that few new T cells are recruited by each seasonal influenza vaccination.

Each CDR3 protein gets one entry after TCRdb re-called the RT-PCR reads with MiXCR. The sample yields about 520,000 distinct CDR3 sequences, approximately 7.2% seen once. CDR3 length: 13 residues. Germline CDR1 and CDR2: MNHEY and SVGAGI. V lost 2 bases, J lost 6 bases, and 7 bases lay in between. The specimen was PBMCs from blood, collected less than 30 months after vaccination. This clonotype was obtained from a man aged 50-75 years who received an inactivated influenza vaccine. The chain has TRBV6-5 and TRBJ2-2, with D unresolved. The CDR3 region is CASSYGEAGELFF. CDR3 coding DNA: TGTGCCAGCAGTTACGGAGAGGCCGGGGAGCTGTTTTTT.